This TCR beta chain was found in a study of long-term antiretroviral therapy in people with HIV. Assay version v3.0 of immunoSEQ was used, and it was run at survey level. The data were produced by immunoSEQ multiplex PCR, yet TCRdb's version contains in-frame clones alone and is incomplete. This table holds tens of thousands of clones, about 88% found once. Per donor, a minimum of one pre-ART and a minimum of two post-ART PBMC samples were available. Sequences were derived from unsorted PBMCs, sampled just before starting antiretroviral therapy. The sequence was collected from a woman under 30 with HIV.

CDR3 protein: CASSLRDGQNEQFF. Written as DNA, the CDR3 is TGTGCCAGCAGCTTACGGGACGGGCAAAATGAGCAGTTCTTC. This chain connects TRBV11-3 to TRBJ2-1, with D perhaps TRBD1 or TRBD2 (5 bases each). CDR1 SGHNT and CDR2 YENEEA come from the germline V gene. V lost 2 bases, J lost 7 bases, and 12 bases lay in between. This CDR3 is built from 14 residues.